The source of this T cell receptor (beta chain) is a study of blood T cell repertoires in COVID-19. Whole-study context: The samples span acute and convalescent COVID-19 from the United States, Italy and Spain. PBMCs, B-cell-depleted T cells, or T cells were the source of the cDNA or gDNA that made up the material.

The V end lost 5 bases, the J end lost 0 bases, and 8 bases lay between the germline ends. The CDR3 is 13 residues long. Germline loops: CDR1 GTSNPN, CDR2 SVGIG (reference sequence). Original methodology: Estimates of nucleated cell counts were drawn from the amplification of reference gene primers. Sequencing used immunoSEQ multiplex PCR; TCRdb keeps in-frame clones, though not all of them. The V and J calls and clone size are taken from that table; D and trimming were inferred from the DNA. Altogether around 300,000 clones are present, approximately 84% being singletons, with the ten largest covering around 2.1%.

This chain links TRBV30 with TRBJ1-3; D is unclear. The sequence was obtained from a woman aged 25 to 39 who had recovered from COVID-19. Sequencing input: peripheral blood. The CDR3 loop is CAWQKSSGNTIYF. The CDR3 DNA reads TGTGCCTGGCAAAAGAGCTCTGGAAACACCATATATTTT.